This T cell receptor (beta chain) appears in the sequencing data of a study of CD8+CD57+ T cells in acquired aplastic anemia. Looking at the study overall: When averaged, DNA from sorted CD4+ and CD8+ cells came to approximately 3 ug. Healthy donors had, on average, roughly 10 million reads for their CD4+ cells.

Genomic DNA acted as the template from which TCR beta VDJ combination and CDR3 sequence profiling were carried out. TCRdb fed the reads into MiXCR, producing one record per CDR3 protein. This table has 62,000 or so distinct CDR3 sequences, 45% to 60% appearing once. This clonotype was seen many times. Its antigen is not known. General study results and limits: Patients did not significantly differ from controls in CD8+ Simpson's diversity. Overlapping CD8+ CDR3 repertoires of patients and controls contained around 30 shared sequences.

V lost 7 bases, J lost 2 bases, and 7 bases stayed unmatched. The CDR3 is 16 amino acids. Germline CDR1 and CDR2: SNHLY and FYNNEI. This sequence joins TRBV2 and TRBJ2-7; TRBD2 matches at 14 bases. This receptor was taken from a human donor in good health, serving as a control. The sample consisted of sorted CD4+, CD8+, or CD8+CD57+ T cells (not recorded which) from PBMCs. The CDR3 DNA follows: TGTGCCAGCACCGAGGGGGGACTAGCGGGAGCCTACGAGCAGTACTTC. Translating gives CASTEGGLAGAYEQYF.